One sample yielded the 27 T cell receptor beta chains listed below, sequenced in a study of siplizumab effects on memory and regulatory T cells. Profiling relied on immunoSEQ multiplex PCR, and the TCRdb table lists in-frame clones only, not all of them. Of roughly 100,000 clones in the sample, approximately 94% were seen once. Sequencing was done on a sample of CD4+ T cells sorted from blood. The receptors were gathered from a human donor in good health.

V is TRBV4-1 and J is TRBJ1-5; D is unresolved. Germline values: CDR1 MGHRA, CDR2 YSYEKL. CDR3 size: 17 residues. V was cut by 1 base and J by 0 bases, with 13 bases left in between. As DNA, the CDR3 is TGCGCCAGCAGCCAAGGCCGGGCACTAAGTAGCAATCAGCCCCAGCATTTT. Translation: CASSQGRALSSNQPQHF.

This sequence joins TRBV18 and TRBJ1-2; no firm D call. The V end lost 4 bases, the J end lost 6 bases, and 9 bases lay between the germline ends. The CDR3 has 12 amino acids. Looked up from germline, CDR1 is KGHSH and CDR2 is LQKENI. CDR3 in DNA: TGTGCCAGCTCACAGGAACAGCATGGCTACACCTTC. Translated: CASSQEQHGYTF.

The chain uses TRBV5-6 and TRBJ1-1; D unresolved. CDR3 length: 16 amino acids. Trimming pared 2 bases from V and 1 base from J, leaving 15 bases between. Germline V gives CDR1 SGHDT, CDR2 YYEEEE. DNA for the CDR3: TGTGCCAGCAGCTTCTTAATTTTGGCGGAGAACACTGAAGCTTTCTTT. Translated: CASSFLILAENTEAFF.

This clone is a singleton in its sample. The chain carries TRBV7-9 and TRBJ1-5, with 9 bases identical to TRBD1. After removal of 1 base from V and 6 bases from J, the junction contained 4 bases not matched to a gene. The CDR3 spans 15 residues. The V gene's germline CDR1 is SEHNR and CDR2 FQNEAQ (reference sequence). DNA of the CDR3: TGTGCCAGCAGCTTAGGGACAGGGGCTATTCAGCCCCAGCATTTT. Translated: CASSLGTGAIQPQHF.

This clone was picked up one time. This sequence joins TRBV6-1 and TRBJ1-5; TRBD1 is a possible D gene (6 bases). The germline V gene has CDR1 MNHNS and CDR2 SASEGT. Deletions cut 1 base from V and 10 bases from J, with 17 bases between. The CDR3 consists of 15 residues. The CDR3 sequence: CASSEGQAPSGPQHF. CDR3 nucleotide sequence: TGTGCCAGCAGTGAAGGACAGGCTCCATCGGGACCCCAGCATTTT.

This chain joins TRBV5-5 and TRBJ1-2; D is uncertain. This CDR3 region has 14 residues. The germline V gene encodes CDR1 SGHKS and CDR2 YYEKEE (reference sequence). V lost 1 base, J lost 1 base, and 8 bases lay in between. CDR3 sequence reads: CASSLLLGNYGYTF. The CDR3 DNA follows: TGTGCCAGCAGCTTGTTATTGGGTAACTATGGCTACACCTTC.

The V and J genes are TRBV6-6 and TRBJ2-2, with 8 bases that match TRBD2. Losses at the gene ends were 4 bases for V and 5 bases for J; bases not matched to a gene: 9. CDR3 length: 16 amino acids. Germline lookup yields CDR1 MNHNY and CDR2 SVGAGI (reference sequence). The CDR3 DNA follows: TGTGCCAGCAGTTTTTACGGGAGGGGTGTGACCGGGGAGCTGTTTTTT. This codes for CASSFYGRGVTGELFF.

The genes are TRBV7-2 and TRBJ2-5; TRBD1 aligns across 7 bases. Per germline, CDR1 SGHTA and CDR2 FQGNSA. The CDR3 has 15 residues. The V and J ends lost 5 bases and 4 bases, in that order; junction bases with no gene match: 10. The CDR3 region is CASSPVQGLRETQYF. DNA for the CDR3: TGTGCCAGCAGCCCCGTACAGGGGTTAAGAGAGACCCAGTACTTC.

The chain employs TRBV7-9 and TRBJ2-3; 8 bases agree with TRBD2. The germline CDR1 and CDR2 sequences are SEHNR and FQNEAQ (reference sequence). V was pared by 7 bases and J by 2 bases, with 8 bases of the junction left unmatched. The CDR3 contains 15 residues. The CDR3 region has the DNA TGTGCCAGCACCATACTAGCGGAGTACACAGATACGCAGTATTTT. Its protein product is CASTILAEYTDTQYF.

CDR3 sequence reads: CAWALGANTEAFF. The CDR3 DNA reads as TGTGCCTGGGCCTTGGGGGCCAACACTGAAGCTTTCTTT. The chain joins TRBV30 to TRBJ1-1; weak D call: TRBD1 (6 bases). CDR1 GTSNPN and CDR2 SVGIG come from the germline V gene (reference sequence). The CDR3 is 13 residues long. Trimming pared 5 bases from V and 2 bases from J, leaving 12 bases between.

This chain links TRBV6-1 with TRBJ2-1; D is unresolved. The V gene's germline CDR1 is MNHNS and CDR2 SASEGT. V dropped 8 bases and J dropped 0 bases, with 11 bases sitting between them. The CDR3 spans 14 residues. CDR3 residues: CASPGGGSYNEQFF. For the CDR3, the DNA is TGTGCCAGCCCCGGTGGCGGCTCCTACAATGAGCAGTTCTTC.

The V call is TRBV7-3, the J call TRBJ2-7; TRBD2 aligns across 7 bases. The germline V gene has CDR1 SGHTA and CDR2 FQGTGA. The CDR3 is 15 amino acids. V shed 4 bases and J 3 bases; nucleotides not matched to a gene: 9. CDR3 bases: TGTGCCAGCAGCTCTCGGGGAGGGGTCAACTACGAGCAGTACTTC. Translating it yields CASSSRGGVNYEQYF.

The rearrangement joins TRBV19 to TRBJ2-6; D remains unclear. CDR3 length equals 16 residues. V dropped 1 base and J dropped 1 base, with 8 bases sitting between them. CDR1 LNHDA and CDR2 SQIVND come from the germline V gene (reference sequence). The CDR3 here is CASSIGLPSGANVLTF. The CDR3 nucleotides are TGTGCCAGTAGTATAGGACTGCCTTCTGGGGCCAACGTCCTGACTTTC.

This clone was seen more than once but under ten times. This chain joins TRBV5-1 and TRBJ2-5, with 9 bases aligning to TRBD2. In germline, CDR1 is SGHRS, CDR2 YFSETQ. Trimming took 4 bases from V and 5 from J; bases not matched to a gene: 6. The CDR3 sequence is 14 residues long. The CDR3 nucleotides read TGCGCCAGCAGCCCCTTAGCGGGAGAGGAGACCCAGTACTTC. Protein sequence: CASSPLAGEETQYF.

The V and J genes are TRBV5-1 and TRBJ2-5, with D perhaps TRBD1 (5 bases). V shed 1 base and J shed 1 base, with 11 bases lying between them. Germline CDR1 is SGHRS and CDR2 is YFSETQ. CDR3 length: 15 amino acids. CDR3 DNA: TGCGCCAGCAGCTTGTATCCCACAGGCCAAGAGACCCAGTACTTC. Translated, it gives CASSLYPTGQETQYF.

This sequence joins TRBV2 and TRBJ1-2, with a weak D call TRBD1 (6 bases). The V gene lost 2 bases and the J gene lost 7 bases, with 14 bases spanning the gap. Germline CDR1 and CDR2: SNHLY and FYNNEI. This CDR3 region has 14 residues. The chain's CDR3 is CASSESTGGGGYTF. In nucleotides, the CDR3 is TGTGCCAGCAGTGAATCGACAGGAGGGGGTGGCTACACCTTC.

This clone has a single count. The chain has TRBV9 and TRBJ2-3, with D possibly TRBD2 on 6 matching bases. Trimming left V 5 bases short and J 2 bases short, with 12 bases between. CDR1 is SGDLS, CDR2 YYNGEE, per germline. The CDR3 is 14 residues long. CDR3 residues: CASRAGSNTDTQYF. The DNA of the CDR3 is TGTGCCAGCAGGGCGGGGAGCAACACAGATACGCAGTATTTT.

This clone was found a few times. The chain has TRBV2 and TRBJ2-3, with 10 bases that match TRBD1. V shed 0 bases, J shed 6 bases, and the junction held 12 bases outside the gene matches. CDR1 is SNHLY, CDR2 FYNNEI, per germline. The CDR3 has 18 residues. The CDR3 nucleotides read TGTGCCAGCAGTGAAGCGCTCTCAGGGACAGGGGAGGATGATACGCAGTATTTT. This gives the protein CASSEALSGTGEDDTQYF.

The CDR3 coding sequence is TGTGCCAGCAGTACTAGCGGAACGAACACCGGGGAGCTGTTTTTT. This codes for CASSTSGTNTGELFF. The V call is TRBV6-1, the J call TRBJ2-2, with 8 bases aligning to TRBD2. V shed 5 bases and J 0 bases; nucleotides not matched to a gene: 2. CDR3 length: 15 amino acids. CDR1 is MNHNS and CDR2 is SASEGT in the germline V gene.

This chain joins TRBV5-4 and TRBJ2-4; TRBD2 matches at 13 bases. Germline CDR1 is SGHNT and CDR2 is YYREEE (reference sequence). V trimming: 3 bases; J trimming: 2 bases; junction bases outside the gene matches: 8. The CDR3 runs 18 residues. CDR3 sequence (DNA): TGTGCCAGCAGCTCAGGACTAGCGGGAGAGAAATCCAAAAACATTCAGTACTTC. Its protein product is CASSSGLAGEKSKNIQYF.

This rearrangement joins TRBV7-2 to TRBJ1-2; D is unclear. Trimming removed 5 bases from V and 3 bases from J, with 10 bases in between. The CDR3 loop spans 13 amino acids. From germline, CDR1 is SGHTA and CDR2 FQGNSA. The CDR3 bases are TGTGCCAGCAGCCCCGCGAGGGACTATGGCTACACCTTC. Its translation: CASSPARDYGYTF.

In its sample, this clone was seen a few times. The chain uses TRBV21-1 and TRBJ1-4; the table's D call of TRBD1 was not tested on the DNA. TRBV21-1 is a pseudogene. CDR3 length: 15 residues. CDR3 DNA: TGTGCCAGCAGACGACAGAGGCTTGAGAGGGAAAAACTGTTTTTT. Translated: CASRRQRLEREKLFF.

The rearrangement uses TRBV5-1 and TRBJ1-4; D is uncertain. V was shortened by 4 bases and J by 0 bases, with 13 bases between the two germline ends. Germline V gene lookup returns CDR1 SGHRS and CDR2 YFSETQ. The length of the CDR3 is 16 residues. The CDR3 DNA is TGCGCCAGCAGCCTCCGCGCTTTTGCAACTAATGAAAAACTGTTTTTT. Amino acid sequence: CASSLRAFATNEKLFF.

CDR3 region: CASRERTGGTPYEQYF. DNA of the CDR3: TGTGCCAGCAGAGAGAGAACAGGGGGAACCCCCTACGAGCAGTACTTC. This chain joins TRBV2 and TRBJ2-7; 8 nucleotides line up with TRBD1. Germline CDR1 and CDR2: SNHLY and FYNNEI. The CDR3 has 16 residues. V lost 6 bases, J lost 2 bases, and 12 bases stayed unmatched.

The rearrangement uses TRBV6-1 and TRBJ2-1; 7 nucleotides line up with TRBD1. The germline V gene encodes CDR1 MNHNS and CDR2 SASEGT. Unmatched junction bases numbered 8, after V lost 6 bases and J lost 3 bases. CDR3 length: 15 amino acids. The CDR3 protein is CASSDRVRGYNEQFF. The DNA of the CDR3 is TGTGCCAGCAGCGACAGGGTGAGGGGCTACAATGAGCAGTTCTTC.

The CDR3 bases are TGTGCCAGCAGCTTGGCCGCGGGACTCGGGGCCACTGAAGCTTTCTTT. Its translation is CASSLAAGLGATEAFF. The rearrangement links TRBV5-4 to TRBJ1-1; a weak D match, TRBD1 (5 bases). Germline V gene lookup returns CDR1 SGHNT and CDR2 YYREEE (reference sequence). The CDR3 has 16 residues. V lost 0 bases, J lost 4 bases, and 16 bases lay in between.

The table lists this clone with a count of one. The genes are TRBV10-3 and TRBJ1-2; 9 bases agree with TRBD1. The length of the CDR3 is 14 residues. Germline V gene sequence: CDR1 ENHRY, CDR2 SYGVKD. The V gene end was trimmed by 4 bases and the J gene end by 8 bases; junction bases not matched to a gene: 8. CDR3 sequence (DNA): TGTGCCATCAGTGGTCCGGGACAGGGTTACGGCTACACCTTC. Its protein product is CAISGPGQGYGYTF.